Following are 4 T cell receptor beta chains from one sample sequenced in a study of cytomegalovirus exposure and HLA in healthy donors. This PCR relied on a set of 60 Vbeta primers and 13 Jbeta primers. TCRdb keeps only in-frame clones here, not all; method: immunoSEQ multiplex PCR. This table holds over 75,000 clones, approximately 80% found once. The material sequenced was PBMCs. Receptor source: a woman in her sixties in good health and CMV-seronegative.

V gene TRBV7-8 combines with J gene TRBJ1-5; no firm D call. The CDR3 is 15 amino acids. Germline V lookup: CDR1 SGHVS, CDR2 FQNEAQ. Trimming took off 5 bases at V and 0 bases at J, with 11 bases between the two ends. CDR3 nucleotide sequence: TGTGCCAGCAGCCCTCGAGGGCTTAGCAATCAGCCCCAGCATTTT. It codes for CASSPRGLSNQPQHF.

In this sample, this clone turned up a few times. V and J are TRBV7-2 and TRBJ1-3; D gene unclear. CDR1 is SGHTA, CDR2 FQGNSA, per germline. With 3 bases removed from V and 8 bases from J, the gap between germline ends came to 8 bases. CDR3 length: 12 amino acids. The CDR3 DNA sequence: TGTGCCAGCAGCTTTAGTTCGGACACCATATATTTT. Translated, it gives CASSFSSDTIYF.

This rearrangement joins TRBV5-1 to TRBJ1-1; D is perhaps TRBD1 (6 bases). This CDR3 is 15 amino acids long. The germline V gene encodes CDR1 SGHRS and CDR2 YFSETQ. V lost 0 bases and J 3 bases, leaving 12 bases between the germline ends. CDR3 loop: CASSLDGGRDTEAFF. The CDR3 nucleotides read TGCGCCAGCAGCTTGGATGGGGGCAGGGACACTGAAGCTTTCTTT.

This sequence joins TRBV28 and TRBJ2-7; possible D gene TRBD1, 6 bases. The germline V gene has CDR1 MDHEN and CDR2 SYDVKM. V was pared by 8 bases and J by 7 bases, with 21 bases between. This CDR3 comprises 14 residues. The CDR3 nucleotides read TGTGCCAGCTCATTAAGGGGCAGGGGTGGGGAGCAGTACTTC. Its translation is CASSLRGRGGEQYF. The whole variable domain, filled in from reference TRBV28 and TRBJ2-7, reads DVKVTQSSRYLVKRTGEKVFLECVQDMDHENMFWYRQDPGLGLRLIYFSYDVKMKEKGDIPEGYSVSREKKERFSLILESASTNQTSMYLCASSLRGRGGEQYFGPGTRLTVT.